This T cell receptor (beta chain) was recorded in a study of blood T cell repertoires in COVID-19. The protocol was immunoSEQ multiplex PCR, while the TCRdb copy is restricted to in-frame clones and leaves out a portion. The table has roughly 280,000 clones, over 75% seen once. The CDR3 is 16 amino acids. The V gene's germline CDR1 is LGHNA and CDR2 YNFKEQ. Trimming at V came to 3 bases and at J to 4 bases, leaving 9 bases not matched to a gene. The chain combines TRBV4-2 with TRBJ1-5; 7 bases line up with TRBD1. The sequenced sample was PBMCs or T cells enriched from blood (not recorded which). The clonotype originates from a woman aged 18-30 years who had recovered from COVID-19. This CDR3 is CASSQAGTELNQPQHF. Written as DNA, the CDR3 is TGTGCCAGCAGCCAGGCGGGGACAGAATTAAATCAGCCCCAGCATTTT.